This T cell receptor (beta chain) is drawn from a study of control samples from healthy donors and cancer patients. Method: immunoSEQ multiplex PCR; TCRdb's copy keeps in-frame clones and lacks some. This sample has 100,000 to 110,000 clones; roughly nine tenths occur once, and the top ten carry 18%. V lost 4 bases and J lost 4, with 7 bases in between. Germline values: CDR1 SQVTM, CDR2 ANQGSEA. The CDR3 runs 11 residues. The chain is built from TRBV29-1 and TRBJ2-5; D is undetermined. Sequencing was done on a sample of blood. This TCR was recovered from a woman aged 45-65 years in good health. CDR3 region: CSVVKGETQYF. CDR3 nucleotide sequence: TGCAGCGTTGTGAAGGGAGAGACCCAGTACTTC. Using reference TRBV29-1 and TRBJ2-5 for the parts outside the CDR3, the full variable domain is SAVISQKPSRDICQRGTSLTIQCQVDSQVTMMFWYRQQPGQSLTLIATANQGSEATYESGFVIDKFPISRPNLTFSTLTVSNMSPEDSSIYLCSVVKGETQYFGPGTRLLVL.